The sequence of this T cell receptor beta chain was determined in a study of PD-1 blockade in mismatch repair-deficient tumors. The CDR3 contains 21 residues. V was pared by 3 bases and J by 2 bases, with 15 bases of the junction left unmatched. Germline lookup yields CDR1 SGDLS and CDR2 YYNGEE. The protocol was immunoSEQ multiplex PCR, while the TCRdb copy is restricted to in-frame clones and leaves out a portion. This table holds approximately 51,000 clones, more than 65% found once. The source material was peripheral blood, sampled about 4.5 months after starting pembrolizumab. V usage is TRBV9 and J usage is TRBJ2-3; 16 bases line up with TRBD2. The origin of this receptor is an adult with mismatch repair-deficient cancer. The CDR3 region is CASSGRNSGTSGRAYTDTQYF. The CDR3 DNA reads as TGTGCCAGCAGCGGCCGAAACTCCGGGACTAGCGGGAGGGCATACACAGATACGCAGTATTTT.